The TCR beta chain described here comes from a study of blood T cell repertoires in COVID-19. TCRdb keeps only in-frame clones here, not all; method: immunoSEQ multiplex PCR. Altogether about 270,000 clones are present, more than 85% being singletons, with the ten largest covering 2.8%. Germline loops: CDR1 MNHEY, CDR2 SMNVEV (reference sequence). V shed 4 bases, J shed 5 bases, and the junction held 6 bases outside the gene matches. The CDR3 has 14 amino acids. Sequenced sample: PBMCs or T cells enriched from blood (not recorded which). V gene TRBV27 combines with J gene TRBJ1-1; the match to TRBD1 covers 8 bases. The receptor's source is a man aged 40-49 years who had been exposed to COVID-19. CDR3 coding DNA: TGTGCCAGCAGTTCCCAACAGGGGGTTACTGAAGCTTTCTTT. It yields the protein CASSSQQGVTEAFF.